The 26 T cell receptor beta chains below were found in one sample sequenced in a study of T cells in women clearing cervical HPV infection. The assay was immunoSEQ multiplex PCR, and TCRdb's table has in-frame clones only and misses some. Its clone listing holds about 33,000 clones. Material: blood buffy coat. The receptors here all came from a woman aged 18 to 75 with a cervical HPV16 infection that either progressed to CIN3+ or cleared (not recorded which).

In regard to this clone: Coverage ceases 3 residues before the CDR3 finishes, and the germline J gene fills in the end. The chain joins TRBV6-1 to TRBJ2-2; the match to TRBD2 covers 7 bases. The J segment lost 3 bases and the V segment lost 3 bases, leaving 1 base of the junction unmatched. The CDR3 consists of 14 residues. Germline CDR1 and CDR2: MNHNS and SASEGT. CDR3 DNA (partial): TGTGCCAGCAGTGAGGCGGGGGACACCGGGGAG. It yields the protein CASSEAGDTGE. The full CDR3 protein is CASSEAGDTGELFF.

As regards this clone: The CDR3 extends 3 residues past the end of the read, so its final part is completed from the germline J gene. The chain combines TRBV7-6 with TRBJ1-1; a possible D gene is TRBD1 (6 bases). There are 17 residues in the CDR3. Between the trimmed V and J ends, which lost 1 base and 1 base, there was a span of 16 bases. Germline V gene data show CDR1 as SGHVS and CDR2 as FNYEAQ. CDR3 protein: CASSLVGGRGRNTEAFF. The sequenced CDR3 bases are TGTGCCAGCAGCTTAGTAGGAGGGAGGGGGAGGAACACTGAA.

The CDR3 is CSARGQGASTEAFF. The CDR3 DNA, read in part, is TGCAGTGCTAGAGGACAGGGGGCGAGCACTGAA. This chain uses TRBV20-1 with TRBJ1-1; 10 nucleotides match TRBD1. The read ends 3 residues early relative to the CDR3; the germline J gene fills the gap. V trimming: 1 base; J trimming: 4 bases; junction bases outside the gene matches: 3. Germline values: CDR1 DFQATT, CDR2 SNEGSKA (reference sequence). The CDR3 is made up of 14 amino acids.

Of note for this clone: Sequencing ends 3 residues short of the CDR3 end; the germline J gene provides the rest. The chain carries TRBV4-1 and TRBJ1-1; 10 bases map to TRBD1. The CDR3 has 15 residues. V dropped 1 base and J dropped 4; count of bases not matched to a gene: 3. From germline, CDR1 is MGHRA and CDR2 YSYEKL. The sequenced CDR3 bases are TGCGCCAGCAGCCAAGGACAGGGGGCACCCACTGAA. This translates into CASSQGQGAPTE. The CDR3 reads in full as CASSQGQGAPTEAFF.

CDR3 DNA (partial): TGTGCCAGCAGTGAAGGGCAGATGAGCAATCAGCCC. Its translation: CASSEGQMSNQP. The CDR3 reads in full as CASSEGQMSNQPQHF. V and J are TRBV6-1 and TRBJ1-5; D is unclear. The read finishes 3 residues shy of the CDR3 end, and the germline J gene is used to complete it. The CDR3 spans 15 residues. Trimming shortened V by 1 base and J by 1 base, and 8 bases separated the two germline ends. Per the germline V gene, CDR1 is MNHNS and CDR2 is SASEGT.

In the case of this clone: The read terminates 3 residues ahead of where the CDR3 ends, so the germline J gene completes it. The chain couples TRBV7-9 to TRBJ1-5; possible D gene TRBD1, 6 bases. V was cut by 3 bases and J by 4 bases, with 10 bases left in between. Germline loops: CDR1 SEHNR, CDR2 FQNEAQ (reference sequence). This CDR3 is 14 amino acids long. Here the CDR3 reads CASSFGRGNQPQHF. The CDR3 DNA, read in part, is TGTGCCAGCAGCTTCGGCAGGGGAAATCAGCCC. Using reference TRBV7-9 and TRBJ1-5 for the parts outside the CDR3, the full variable domain is DTGVSQNPRHKITKRGQNVTFRCDPISEHNRLYWYRQTLGQGPEFLTYFQNEAQLEKSRLLSDRFSAERPKGSFSTLEIQRTEQGDSAMYLCASSFGRGNQPQHFGDGTRLSIL.

Remarks on this clone: The CDR3 end is not reached by the read, which stops 3 residues before it; the germline J gene fills it in. The chain couples TRBV6-1 to TRBJ1-5; D perhaps matches TRBD1 (5 bases). From germline, CDR1 is MNHNS and CDR2 SASEGT. The CDR3 runs 14 residues. V was clipped by 4 bases and J by 6 bases, with 13 bases between them. CDR3 region: CASSGDRGPQPQHF. The part of the CDR3 DNA that was read is TGTGCCAGCAGTGGTGACAGAGGCCCTCAGCCC.

On this clone: The CDR3 end falls 3 residues outside the read, so it is completed with the germline J gene. The J gene is TRBJ1-4, the V gene TRBV5-1; weak D call: TRBD1 (5 bases). There are 15 residues in the CDR3. V lost 4 bases, J lost 3 bases, and 13 bases lay in between. The germline CDR1 and CDR2 sequences are SGHRS and YFSETQ. The covered CDR3 bases are TGCGCCAGCAGCCGGGACTGGGCAGCTAATGAAAAA. Its translation: CASSRDWAANEK. The entire CDR3 protein reads CASSRDWAANEKLFF.

A word on this clone: One junction end disagrees with the germline gene, perhaps due to a read error. The CDR3 loop is CSSSLNSVGGEQFF. Partial CDR3 DNA: TGTTCCAGCAGCTTAAATAGCGTAGGTGGTGAG. The chain is built from TRBV7-3 and TRBJ2-1, with TRBD2 as a possible D gene (5 bases). The CDR3 end lies 3 residues beyond the end of the read and is filled in from the germline J gene. CDR1 and CDR2 (germline): SGHTA, FQGTGA. The CDR3 runs 14 residues.

The CDR3 loop is CASSMATVSTDTQYF. The sequenced CDR3 bases are TGTGCCAGCAGCATGGCGACAGTGAGCACAGATACG. The chain uses TRBV13 and TRBJ2-3, with D maybe TRBD1 (5 bases). The read falls 3 residues short of the CDR3 end, and the missing part is taken from the germline J gene. V was shortened by 5 bases and J by 0 bases, with 12 bases between the two germline ends. Per the germline V gene, CDR1 is PRHDT and CDR2 is FYEKMQ (reference sequence). This CDR3 spans 15 amino acids.

Note on this clone: The CDR3 is cut off 3 residues early in the read; its end comes from the germline J gene. The rearrangement links TRBV6-2 or TRBV6-3 to TRBJ1-2; D call uncertain. Germline V lookup: CDR1 MNHEY, CDR2 SVGEGT. The CDR3 is 15 residues long. The covered CDR3 bases are TGTGCCAGCAGTTTCCCAGGACTAATCGGATACGAC. The encoded protein is CASSFPGLIGYD. The CDR3 in its entirety is CASSFPGLIGYDYTF.

Concerning this clone: The sequenced fragment ends 3 residues before the CDR3 boundary, so the rest is inferred from the germline J gene. The chain carries TRBV2 and TRBJ2-5, with D maybe TRBD1 (8 bases). V was shortened by 4 bases and J by 5 bases, with 17 bases between the two germline ends. CDR3 length: 15 residues. Germline-derived CDR1 and CDR2 are SNHLY and FYNNEI. Here the CDR3 reads CASSGGRGRGETQYF. The CDR3 DNA, read in part, is TGTGCCAGCAGTGGTGGCAGGGGGCGGGGGGAGACC.

Worth noting for this clone: Read coverage stops 3 residues before the CDR3 terminus; the germline J gene supplies the remainder. The rearrangement uses TRBV2 and TRBJ1-6; 9 bases map to TRBD1. Germline V gives CDR1 SNHLY, CDR2 FYNNEI. Trimming took 8 bases from V and 8 from J; bases not matched to a gene: 10. The CDR3 loop spans 15 amino acids. The CDR3 here is CASPSGTGRDSPLHF. The CDR3 DNA, read in part, is TGTGCCAGCCCTTCCGGGACAGGGCGAGATTCACCC.

Details on this clone: The read terminates 3 residues before the CDR3 end, so the remaining end is supplied by the germline J gene. The chain couples TRBV7-9 to TRBJ2-1, with D unresolved. V dropped 5 bases and J dropped 7 bases, with 6 bases sitting between them. The CDR3 sequence is 11 residues long. The germline V gene encodes CDR1 SEHNR and CDR2 FQNEAQ (reference sequence). CDR3 DNA, as far as it was read: TGTGCCAGCAGCCCGGGTAATGAG. Its protein is CASSPGNE. The whole CDR3 reads CASSPGNEQFF.

On this clone: The read stops 3 residues short of the end of the CDR3; the missing end is completed from the germline J gene. The chain employs TRBV7-9 and TRBJ2-2; 7 bases fit TRBD1. Germline assignment: CDR1 SEHNR and CDR2 FQNEAQ (reference sequence). The CDR3 totals 14 residues. CDR3 sequence: CASSSGQSNEKLFF. The sequenced CDR3 bases are TGTGCCAGCAGCTCGGGACAGTCTAATGAAAAG.

A word on this clone: The read ends 3 residues shy of where the CDR3 ends; the end is completed using the germline J gene. V is TRBV20-1 and J is TRBJ2-1; tentative D call: TRBD1 (5 bases). Trimming took off 6 bases at V and 8 bases at J, with 20 bases between the two ends. Per the germline V gene, CDR1 is DFQATT and CDR2 is SNEGSKA (reference sequence). The CDR3 is 14 residues long. CDR3 residues: CSAPAQGTLDEQFF. The CDR3 bases that were read are TGCAGTGCCCCGGCTCAGGGAACTTTGGATGAG.

As to this clone: The read gets to within 3 residues of the CDR3 end, and the germline J gene fills in the rest. The rearrangement uses TRBV6-2 or TRBV6-3 and TRBJ2-3; D possibly corresponds to TRBD2 (5 bases). Germline V gene sequence: CDR1 MNHEY, CDR2 SVGEGT. The CDR3 is made up of 14 amino acids. The V gene lost 2 bases and the J gene lost 4 bases, with 10 bases spanning the gap. CDR3 DNA, as far as it was read: TGTGCCAGCAGTTACCCCCCACTAGCAGATACG. It codes for CASSYPPLADT. The complete CDR3 reads CASSYPPLADTQYF.

A word on this clone: The CDR3 end is not reached by the read, which stops 3 residues before it; the germline J gene fills it in. This chain joins TRBV7-3 and TRBJ2-7, with D perhaps matching TRBD2 (5 bases). V shed 5 bases and J shed 3 bases, with 20 bases lying between them. CDR3 size: 16 residues. CDR1 and CDR2 from the germline V gene are SGHTA and FQGTGA. CDR3 bases read: TGTGCCAGCAGCCCAGCGATAAGACTACAGTTCTACGAG. It yields the protein CASSPAIRLQFYE. From start to end, the CDR3 is CASSPAIRLQFYEQYF.

About this clone: The missing CDR3 end, 3 residues past where the read stops, is filled in from the germline J gene. The chain carries TRBV20-1 and TRBJ2-7; TRBD2 matches 14 bases. V trimming: 1 base; J trimming: 5 bases; junction bases outside the gene matches: 4. The germline V gene encodes CDR1 DFQATT and CDR2 SNEGSKA (reference sequence). CDR3 size: 15 residues. Partial CDR3 DNA: TGCAGTGCTAGAGCGGGACTAGCGGGAGTCCACGAG. It is translated as CSARAGLAGVHE. The whole CDR3 reads CSARAGLAGVHEQYF.

A note on this clone: The read ends 3 residues shy of where the CDR3 ends; the end is completed using the germline J gene. The rearrangement joins TRBV19 to TRBJ2-7; the match to TRBD1 covers 8 bases. This CDR3 is 15 amino acids long. The junction had 6 bases not matched to a gene; V was cut back by 1 base and J by 4 bases. The germline V gene encodes CDR1 LNHDA and CDR2 SQIVND (reference sequence). The CDR3 here is CASSIAGQGVYEQYF. The CDR3 DNA, read in part, is TGTGCCAGTAGTATAGCCGGACAGGGCGTATACGAG.

The CDR3 is CASSSVGQSNYGYTF. The CDR3 bases that were read are TGTGCCAGCAGCTCGGTAGGACAGTCTAACTATGGC. The chain joins TRBV11-2 to TRBJ1-2; D might be TRBD1 (6 bases). The read falls 3 residues short of the CDR3 end, and the missing part is taken from the germline J gene. The CDR3 length is 15 residues. Germline loops: CDR1 SGHAT, CDR2 FQNNGV. V was cut by 4 bases and J by 0 bases, with 12 bases left in between.

The chain's CDR3 is CASRLSGDTYTF. Incomplete CDR3 DNA: TGTGCCAGTAGACTTAGCGGTGATACC. The chain links TRBV19 to TRBJ1-2; D is uncertain. From the germline J gene comes the end of the CDR3, since the read stops 3 residues before it. Germline CDR1 reads LNHDA; CDR2 reads SQIVND (reference sequence). This CDR3 contains 12 residues.

This chain's CDR3 is CANSPNQRVPAGSYEQYF. The sequenced part of the CDR3 DNA is TGCGCCAACTCGCCGAATCAGCGGGTACCGGCAGGGTCCTACGAG. V gene TRBV10-1 combines with J gene TRBJ2-7; D is possibly TRBD2 (6 bases). The sequence runs out 3 residues before the end of the CDR3; the remainder is reconstructed from the germline J gene. This CDR3 has 18 amino acids. Between the trimmed V and J ends, which lost 10 bases and 1 base, there was a span of 29 bases. Germline V CDR1 and CDR2: WNHNN, SYGVQD (reference sequence).

With respect to this clone: The read comes to an end 3 residues before the CDR3 does, leaving the germline J gene to fill in the end. The rearrangement joins TRBV30 to TRBJ1-1; 7 bases align to TRBD1. Unmatched junction bases numbered 4, after V lost 2 bases and J lost 1 base. In germline, CDR1 is GTSNPN, CDR2 SVGIG (reference sequence). The CDR3 spans 14 residues. CDR3 amino acids: CAWSKRDRNTEAFF. The CDR3 bases that were read are TGTGCCTGGAGTAAGAGGGACAGGAACACTGAA.

For this clone: The read gets to within 3 residues of the CDR3 end, and the germline J gene fills in the rest. V and J are TRBV7-9 and TRBJ2-5; 7 nucleotides line up with TRBD2. Germline values: CDR1 SEHNR, CDR2 FQNEAQ (reference sequence). J gave up 4 bases and V 4 bases, and 6 bases lay outside the gene matches. This CDR3 comprises 14 residues. The CDR3 DNA, read in part, is TGTGCCAGCAGCTCCCCCTCGGGGGGAGAGACC. Protein: CASSSPSGGET. The whole CDR3 reads CASSSPSGGETQYF. Looking up the rest from reference TRBV7-9 and TRBJ2-5 gives the full variable domain: DTGVSQNPRHKITKRGQNVTFRCDPISEHNRLYWYRQTLGQGPEFLTYFQNEAQLEKSRLLSDRFSAERPKGSFSTLEIQRTEQGDSAMYLCASSSPSGGETQYFGPGTRLLVL.

Concerning this clone: The read ends 3 residues before the CDR3 terminus; that terminus is restored from the germline J gene. The chain carries TRBV12-3 or TRBV12-4 and TRBJ2-1; D perhaps matches TRBD2 (5 bases). Trimming stripped 5 bases from V and 3 bases from J, with 8 bases between. CDR3 length equals 13 residues. The part of the CDR3 DNA that was read is TGTGCCAGCAGTATCGGACTCTACAATGAG. Protein sequence: CASSIGLYNE. The complete CDR3 protein is CASSIGLYNEQFF.